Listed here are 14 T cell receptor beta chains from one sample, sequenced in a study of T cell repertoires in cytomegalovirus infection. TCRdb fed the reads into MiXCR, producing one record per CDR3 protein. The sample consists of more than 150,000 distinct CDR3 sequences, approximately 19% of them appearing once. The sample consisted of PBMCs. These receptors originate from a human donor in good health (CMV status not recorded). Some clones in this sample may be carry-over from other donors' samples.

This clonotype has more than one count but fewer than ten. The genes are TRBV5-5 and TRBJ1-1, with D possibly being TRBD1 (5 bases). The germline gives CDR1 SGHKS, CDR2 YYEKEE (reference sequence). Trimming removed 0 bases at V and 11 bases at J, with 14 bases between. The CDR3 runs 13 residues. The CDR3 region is CASSLGWGFDAFF. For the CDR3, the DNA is TGTGCCAGCAGCTTGGGGTGGGGCTTTGATGCTTTCTTT.

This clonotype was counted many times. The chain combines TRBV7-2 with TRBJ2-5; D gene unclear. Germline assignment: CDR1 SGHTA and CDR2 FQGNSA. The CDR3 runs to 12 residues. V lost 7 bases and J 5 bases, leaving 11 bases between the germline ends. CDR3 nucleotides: TGTGCCAGCACCCTAGTGGGGGAGACCCAGTACTTC. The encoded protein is CASTLVGETQYF.

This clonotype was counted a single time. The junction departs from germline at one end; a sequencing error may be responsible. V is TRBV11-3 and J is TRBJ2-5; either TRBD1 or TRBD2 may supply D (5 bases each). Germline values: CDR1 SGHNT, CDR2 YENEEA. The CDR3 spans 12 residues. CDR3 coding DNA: TGTGCCAGCAGCTTAGGCTTCGGGACCCAGCACTTC. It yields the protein CASSLGFGTQHF.

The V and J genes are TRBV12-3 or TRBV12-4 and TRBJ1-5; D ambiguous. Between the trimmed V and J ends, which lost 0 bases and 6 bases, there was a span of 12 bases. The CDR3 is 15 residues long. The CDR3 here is CASSLAAGNSQPQHF. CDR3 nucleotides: TGTGCCAGCAGTTTAGCGGCCGGGAATAGTCAGCCCCAGCATTTT.

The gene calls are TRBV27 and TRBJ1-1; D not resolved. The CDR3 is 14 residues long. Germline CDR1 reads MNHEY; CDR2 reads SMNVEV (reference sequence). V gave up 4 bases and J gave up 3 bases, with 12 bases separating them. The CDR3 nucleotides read TGTGCCAGCAGTTCTTACAGCAGTCACACTGAAGCTTTCTTT. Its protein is CASSSYSSHTEAFF.

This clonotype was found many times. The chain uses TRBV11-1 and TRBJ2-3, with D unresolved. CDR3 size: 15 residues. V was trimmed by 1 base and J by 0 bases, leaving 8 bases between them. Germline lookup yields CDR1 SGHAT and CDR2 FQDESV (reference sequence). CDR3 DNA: TGTGCCAGCAGCTTAGAAGAAAGGAGCACAGATACGCAGTATTTT. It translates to CASSLEERSTDTQYF. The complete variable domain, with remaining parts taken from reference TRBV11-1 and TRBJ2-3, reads EAEVAQSPRYKITEKSQAVAFWCDPISGHATLYWYRQILGQGPELLVQFQDESVVDDSQLPKDRFSAERLKGVDSTLKIQPAELGDSAMYLCASSLEERSTDTQYFGPGTRLTVL.

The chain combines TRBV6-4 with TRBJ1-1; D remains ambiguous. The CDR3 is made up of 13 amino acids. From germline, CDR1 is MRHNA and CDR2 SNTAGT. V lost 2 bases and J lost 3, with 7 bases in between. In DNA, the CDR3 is TGTGCCAGCAGTGACAGGCAAGACACTGAAGCTTTCTTT. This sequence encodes CASSDRQDTEAFF.

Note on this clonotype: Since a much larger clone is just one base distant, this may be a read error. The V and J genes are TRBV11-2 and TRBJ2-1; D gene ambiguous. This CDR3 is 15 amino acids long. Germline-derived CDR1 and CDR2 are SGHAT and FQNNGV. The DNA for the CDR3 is TGTGCCAGCTTAAAAGGCGCAGGCTCCTACAGTGAGCAGTTCTTC. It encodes CASLKGAGSYSEQFF.

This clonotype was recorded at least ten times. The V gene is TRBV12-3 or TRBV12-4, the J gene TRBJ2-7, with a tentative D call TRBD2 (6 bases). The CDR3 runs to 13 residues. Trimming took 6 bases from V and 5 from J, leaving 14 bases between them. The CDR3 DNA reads TGTGCCAGCAGCTCCGGGACTGGGGACGAGCAGTACTTC. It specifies CASSSGTGDEQYF.

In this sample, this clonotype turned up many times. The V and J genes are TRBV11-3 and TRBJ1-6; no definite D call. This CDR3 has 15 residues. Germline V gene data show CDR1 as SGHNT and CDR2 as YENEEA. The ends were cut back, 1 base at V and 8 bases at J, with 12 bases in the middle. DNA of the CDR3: TGTGCCAGCAGCTTAGCTGGGAGAATGGATTCACCCCTCCACTTT. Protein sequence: CASSLAGRMDSPLHF. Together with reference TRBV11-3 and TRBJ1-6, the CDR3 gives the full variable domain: EAGVVQSPRYKIIEKKQPVAFWCNPISGHNTLYWYLQNLGQGPELLIRYENEEAVDDSQLPKDRFSAERLKGVDSTLKIQPAELGDSAVYLCASSLAGRMDSPLHFGNGTRLTVT.

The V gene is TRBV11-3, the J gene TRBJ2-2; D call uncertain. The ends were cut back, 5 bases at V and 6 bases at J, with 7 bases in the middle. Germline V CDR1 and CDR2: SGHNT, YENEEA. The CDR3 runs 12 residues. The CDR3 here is CASSLRSGELFF. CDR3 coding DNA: TGTGCCAGCAGCCTCCGGTCCGGGGAGCTGTTTTTT.

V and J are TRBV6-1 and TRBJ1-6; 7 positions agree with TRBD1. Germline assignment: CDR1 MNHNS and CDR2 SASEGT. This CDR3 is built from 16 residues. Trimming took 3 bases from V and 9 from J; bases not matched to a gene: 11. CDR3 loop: CASSDPEGALSSPLHF. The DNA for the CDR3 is TGTGCCAGCAGTGATCCCGAGGGGGCGTTATCTTCACCCCTCCACTTT.

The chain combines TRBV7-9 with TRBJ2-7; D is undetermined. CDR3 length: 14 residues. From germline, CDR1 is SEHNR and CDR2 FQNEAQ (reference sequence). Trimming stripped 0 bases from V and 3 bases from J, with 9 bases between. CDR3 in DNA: TGTGCCAGCAGCTTAGCCGGTTCAGACTACGAGCAGTACTTC. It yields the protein CASSLAGSDYEQYF.

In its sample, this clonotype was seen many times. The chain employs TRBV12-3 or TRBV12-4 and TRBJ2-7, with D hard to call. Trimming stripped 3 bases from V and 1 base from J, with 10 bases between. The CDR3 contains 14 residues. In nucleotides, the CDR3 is TGTGCCAGCAGTTTTTCCGGGCCTTCCTACGAGCAGTACTTC. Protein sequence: CASSFSGPSYEQYF.